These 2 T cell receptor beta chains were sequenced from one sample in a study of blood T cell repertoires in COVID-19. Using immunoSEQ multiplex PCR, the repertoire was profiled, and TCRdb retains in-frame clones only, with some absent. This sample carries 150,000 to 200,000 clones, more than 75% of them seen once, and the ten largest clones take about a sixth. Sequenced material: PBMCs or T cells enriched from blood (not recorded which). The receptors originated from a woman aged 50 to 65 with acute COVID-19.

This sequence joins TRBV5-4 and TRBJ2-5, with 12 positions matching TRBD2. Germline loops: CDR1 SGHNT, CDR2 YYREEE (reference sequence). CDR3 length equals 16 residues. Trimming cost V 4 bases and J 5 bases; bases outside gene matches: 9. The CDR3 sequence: CASSRRTSGVGETQYF. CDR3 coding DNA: TGTGCCAGCAGCCGACGGACTAGCGGGGTAGGGGAGACCCAGTACTTC.

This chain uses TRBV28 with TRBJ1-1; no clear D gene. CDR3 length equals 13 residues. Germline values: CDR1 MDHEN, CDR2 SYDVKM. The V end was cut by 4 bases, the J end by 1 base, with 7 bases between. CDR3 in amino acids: CASSSRWNTEAFF. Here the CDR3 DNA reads TGTGCCAGCAGTTCCCGTTGGAACACTGAAGCTTTCTTT.